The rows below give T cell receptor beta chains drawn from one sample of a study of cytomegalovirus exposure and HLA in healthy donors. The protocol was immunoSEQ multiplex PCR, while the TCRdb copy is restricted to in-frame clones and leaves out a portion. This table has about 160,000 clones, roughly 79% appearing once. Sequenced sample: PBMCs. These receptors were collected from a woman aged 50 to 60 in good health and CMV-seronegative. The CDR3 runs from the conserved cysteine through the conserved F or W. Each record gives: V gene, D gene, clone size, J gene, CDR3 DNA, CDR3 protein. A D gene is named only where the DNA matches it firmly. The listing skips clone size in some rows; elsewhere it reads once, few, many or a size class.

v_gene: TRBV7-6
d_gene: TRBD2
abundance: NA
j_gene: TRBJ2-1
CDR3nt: TGTGCCAGCAGCTTAGTGTCCCTAGCGGGGGGCCGCAATGAGCAGTTCTTC
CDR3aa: CASSLVSLAGGRNEQFF

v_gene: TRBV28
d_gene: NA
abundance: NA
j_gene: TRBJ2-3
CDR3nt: TGTGCCAGCAGTTCCCTTTTTCCGGCGGGTTTCTCGGAGGGAACTAGCACAGATACGCAGTATTTT
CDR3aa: CASSSLFPAGFSEGTSTDTQYF

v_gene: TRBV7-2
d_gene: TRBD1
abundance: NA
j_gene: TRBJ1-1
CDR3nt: TGTGCCAGCATCCCTACACAGGGGGCGAACACTGAAGCTTTCTTT
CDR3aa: CASIPTQGANTEAFF

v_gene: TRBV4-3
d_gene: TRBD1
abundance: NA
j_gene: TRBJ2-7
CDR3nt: TGCGCCAGCACCCCGGGACAGGGAGTTTACGAGCAGTACTTC
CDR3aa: CASTPGQGVYEQYF

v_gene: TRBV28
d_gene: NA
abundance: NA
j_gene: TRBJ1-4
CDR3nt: TGTGCCAGCAGTTCTACGGGACAAGTTAATGAAAAACTGTTTTTT
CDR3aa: CASSSTGQVNEKLFF

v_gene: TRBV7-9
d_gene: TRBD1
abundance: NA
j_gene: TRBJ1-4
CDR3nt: TGTGCCAGCAGCCCCGGACAGGGCAGGAATGAAAAACTGTTTTTT
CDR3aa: CASSPGQGRNEKLFF

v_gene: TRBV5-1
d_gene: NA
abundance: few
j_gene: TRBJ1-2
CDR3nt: TGCGCCAGCAGCTTGGGGGGGGGTTTCTATGGCTACACCTTC
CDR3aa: CASSLGGGFYGYTF

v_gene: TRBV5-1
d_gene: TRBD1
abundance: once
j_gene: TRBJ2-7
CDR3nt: TGCGCCAGCAGCTTGGGGAACCCTCAGGGGGTCTCTGACTTC
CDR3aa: CASSLGNPQGVSDF

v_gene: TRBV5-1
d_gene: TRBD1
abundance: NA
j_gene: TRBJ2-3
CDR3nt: TGCGCCAGCAGCTTGGCCGAACCCCCCCCCACAGGGGGCGTTAAAGATACGCAGTATTTT
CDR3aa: CASSLAEPPPTGGVKDTQYF

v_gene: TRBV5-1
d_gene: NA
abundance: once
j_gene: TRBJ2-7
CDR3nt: TGCGCCAGCAGCTTGCGTCAGGGGAACGACGAGCAGTACTTC
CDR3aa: CASSLRQGNDEQYF

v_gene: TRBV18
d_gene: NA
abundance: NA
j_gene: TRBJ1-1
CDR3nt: TGTGCCAGCTCACCGACGGAACAGGGTCCCACTGAAGCTTTCTTT
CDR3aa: CASSPTEQGPTEAFF

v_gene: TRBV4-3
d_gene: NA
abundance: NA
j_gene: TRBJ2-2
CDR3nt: TGCGCCAGCAGCCAAGATCGCAGGTCCGGGGAGCTGTTTTTT
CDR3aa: CASSQDRRSGELFF

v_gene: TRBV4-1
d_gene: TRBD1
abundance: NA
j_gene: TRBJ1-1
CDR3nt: TGCGCCAGCAGCGCCGACAGGGGGAACACTGAAGCTTTCTTT
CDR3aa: CASSADRGNTEAFF

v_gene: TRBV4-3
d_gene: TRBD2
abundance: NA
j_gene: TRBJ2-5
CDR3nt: TGCGCCAGCAGCCTCGGACTAGCGGGGGGGCAAGAGACCCAGTACTTC
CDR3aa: CASSLGLAGGQETQYF

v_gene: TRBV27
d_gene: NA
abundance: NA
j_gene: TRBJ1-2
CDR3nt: TGTGCCAGCAGTCCTAGTGCAGGGGCCCTTAACTATGGCTACACCTTC
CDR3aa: CASSPSAGALNYGYTF

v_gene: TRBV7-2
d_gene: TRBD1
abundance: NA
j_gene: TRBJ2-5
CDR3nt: TGTGCCAGCAGCTCTAGGGGGACAGGGGGGAGGGAGACCCAGTACTTC
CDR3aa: CASSSRGTGGRETQYF

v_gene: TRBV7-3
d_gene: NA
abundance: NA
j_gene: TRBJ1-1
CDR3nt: TGTGCCAGCAGCTTCGCGGGGGTGAACACTGAAGCTTTCTTT
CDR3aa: CASSFAGVNTEAFF

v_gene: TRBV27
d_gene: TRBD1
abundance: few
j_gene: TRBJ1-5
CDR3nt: TGTGCCAGCAGTTCCACTGGGACAGGGGGGCAGCCCCAGCATTTT
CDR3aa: CASSSTGTGGQPQHF

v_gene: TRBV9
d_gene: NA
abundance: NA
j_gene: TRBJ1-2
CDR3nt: TGTGCCAGCAGCGTAGGTCGGGGAGGAGGAGACTATGGCTACACCTTC
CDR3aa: CASSVGRGGGDYGYTF

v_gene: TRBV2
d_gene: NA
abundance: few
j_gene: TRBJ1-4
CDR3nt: TGTGCCACCAGGAGACAGACTAATGAAAAACTGTTTTTT
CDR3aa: CATRRQTNEKLFF

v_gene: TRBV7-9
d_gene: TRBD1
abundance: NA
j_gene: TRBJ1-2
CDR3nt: TGTGCCAGCAGCGTCACAGGGGTTCACTATGGCTACACCTTC
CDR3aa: CASSVTGVHYGYTF

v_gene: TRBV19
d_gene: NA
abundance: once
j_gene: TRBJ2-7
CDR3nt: TGTGCCAGTAGTCCACCAGGGGTTAGCGAGCAGTACTTC
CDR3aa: CASSPPGVSEQYF

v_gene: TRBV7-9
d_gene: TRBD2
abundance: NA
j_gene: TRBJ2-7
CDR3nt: TGTGCCAGCAGCTTAGTCATAGCGGGAATGTACGAGCAGTACTTC
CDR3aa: CASSLVIAGMYEQYF

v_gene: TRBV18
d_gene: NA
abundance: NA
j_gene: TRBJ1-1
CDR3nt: TGTGCCAGCTCAGAGGGCAGGGGGAACACTGAAGCTTTCTTT
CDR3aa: CASSEGRGNTEAFF

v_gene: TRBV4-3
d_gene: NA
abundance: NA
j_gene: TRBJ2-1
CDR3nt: TGCGCCAGCAGCCAAGATCTCTCCTACAATGAGCAGTTCTTC
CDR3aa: CASSQDLSYNEQFF

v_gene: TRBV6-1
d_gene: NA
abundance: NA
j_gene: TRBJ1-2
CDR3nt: TGTGCCAGCAGTGGGTCAGGGTATCCCTACTATGGCTACACCTTC
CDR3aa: CASSGSGYPYYGYTF

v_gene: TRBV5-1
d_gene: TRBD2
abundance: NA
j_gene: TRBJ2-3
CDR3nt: TGCGCCAGCTCACTGGCCGGGACTAGGGCAGATACGCAGTATTTT
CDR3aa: CASSLAGTRADTQYF

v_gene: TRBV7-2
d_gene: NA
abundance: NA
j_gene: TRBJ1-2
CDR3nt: TGTGCCAGCAGTTCTAGACAAGGGGCTGGCTACACCTTC
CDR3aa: CASSSRQGAGYTF

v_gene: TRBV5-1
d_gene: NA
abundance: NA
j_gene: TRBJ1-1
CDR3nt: TGCGCCAGCAGCTCCCAGGGAAACACTGAAGCTTTCTTT
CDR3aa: CASSSQGNTEAFF

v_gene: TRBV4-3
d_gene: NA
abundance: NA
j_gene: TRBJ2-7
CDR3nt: TGCGCCAGCAGCCCTGAGTGGGGCAGTCTAAGCTACGAGCAGTACTTC
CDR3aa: CASSPEWGSLSYEQYF

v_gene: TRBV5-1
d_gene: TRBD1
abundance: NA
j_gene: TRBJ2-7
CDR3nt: TGCGCCAGCAGCTTATCGGGACAGGGGGCCTACGAGCAGTACTTC
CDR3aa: CASSLSGQGAYEQYF

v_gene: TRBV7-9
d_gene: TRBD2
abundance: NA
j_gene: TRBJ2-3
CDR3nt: TGTGCCAGCAGCTCCTTAGCGGGACCTAGCACAGATACGCAGTATTTT
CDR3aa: CASSSLAGPSTDTQYF

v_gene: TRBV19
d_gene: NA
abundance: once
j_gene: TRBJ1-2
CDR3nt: TGTGCCAGTAGTGAGTTGGAGCAGCAACTAAACTATGGCTACACCTTC
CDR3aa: CASSELEQQLNYGYTF

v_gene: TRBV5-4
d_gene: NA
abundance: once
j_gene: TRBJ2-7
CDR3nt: TGTGCCAGCAGCTTGGTGCCCAACTCCACTAGCTTCGGGCAGTACTTC
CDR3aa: CASSLVPNSTSFGQYF

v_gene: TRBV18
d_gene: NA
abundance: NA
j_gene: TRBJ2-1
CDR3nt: TGTGCCAGCTCACCGACTTTCCTACCTGAGCAGTTCTTC
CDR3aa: CASSPTFLPEQFF

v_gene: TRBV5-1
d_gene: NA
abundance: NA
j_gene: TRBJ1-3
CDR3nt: TGCGCCAGCAGCCGAACGACAGACTCTGGAAACACCATATATTTT
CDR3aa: CASSRTTDSGNTIYF

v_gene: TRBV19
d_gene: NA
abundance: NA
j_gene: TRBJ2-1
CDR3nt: TGTGCCAGTAGTATCGTTTCAGGGTTATACAATGAGCAGTTCTTC
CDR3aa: CASSIVSGLYNEQFF

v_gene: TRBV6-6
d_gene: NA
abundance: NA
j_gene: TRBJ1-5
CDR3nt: TGTGCCAGCAGTTACGGGGGGGAGGGCAATCAGCCCCAGCATTTT
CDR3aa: CASSYGGEGNQPQHF

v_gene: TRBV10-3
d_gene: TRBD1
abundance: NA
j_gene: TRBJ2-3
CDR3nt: TGTGCCATCAGTTCAGGACAGGGGACAGATACGCAGTATTTT
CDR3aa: CAISSGQGTDTQYF

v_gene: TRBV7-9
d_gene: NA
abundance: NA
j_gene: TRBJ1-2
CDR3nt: TGTGCCAGCAGCCTACTGTGGTCAGGAGGCTACACCTTC
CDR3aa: CASSLLWSGGYTF

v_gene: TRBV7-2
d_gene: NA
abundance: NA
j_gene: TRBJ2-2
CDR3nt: TGTGCCAGCAGCTTATACAAAAGTACGAACACCGGGGAGCTGTTTTTT
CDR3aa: CASSLYKSTNTGELFF

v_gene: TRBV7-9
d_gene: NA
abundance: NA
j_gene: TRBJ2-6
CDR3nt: TGTGCCCTCCGGGAGCGTTATGGGGAGGCTGGGGCCAACGTCCTGACTTTC
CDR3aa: CALRERYGEAGANVLTF

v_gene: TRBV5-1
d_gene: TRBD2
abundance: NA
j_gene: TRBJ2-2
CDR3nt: TGCGCCAGCAGCTTGGTCCCCACCCCGGGACTAAGCGGGGAGCTGTTTTTT
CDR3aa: CASSLVPTPGLSGELFF

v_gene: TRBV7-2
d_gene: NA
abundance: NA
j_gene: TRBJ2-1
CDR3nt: TGTGCCAGCAGCTCCCTCCAGGCAGTGACCTACAATGAGCAGTTCTTC
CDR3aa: CASSSLQAVTYNEQFF

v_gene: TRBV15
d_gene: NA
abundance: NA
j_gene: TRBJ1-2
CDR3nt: TGTGCCACCAGCAGAGATATTAACTATGGCTACACCTTC
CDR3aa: CATSRDINYGYTF

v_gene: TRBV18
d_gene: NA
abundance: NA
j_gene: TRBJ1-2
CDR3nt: TGTGCCAGCTCACCAGCTACAGATAACAACTATGGCTACACCTTC
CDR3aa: CASSPATDNNYGYTF

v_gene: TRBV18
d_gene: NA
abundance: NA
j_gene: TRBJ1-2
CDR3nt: TGTGCCAGCTCACCCGGGACAAAAAGCTATGGCTACACCTTC
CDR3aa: CASSPGTKSYGYTF

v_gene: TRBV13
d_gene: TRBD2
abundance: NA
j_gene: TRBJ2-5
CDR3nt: TGTGCCAGCAGCACAGGACTAGCGGTCGGGGAGACCCAGTACTTC
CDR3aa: CASSTGLAVGETQYF

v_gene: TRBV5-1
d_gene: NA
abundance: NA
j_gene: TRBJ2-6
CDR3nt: TGCGCCAGCAGCCCAGGCACAGGGTATGGCTGGGCCAACGTCCTGACTTTC
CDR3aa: CASSPGTGYGWANVLTF

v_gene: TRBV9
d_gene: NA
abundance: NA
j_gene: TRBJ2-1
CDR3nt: TGTGCCAGCAGCTCAGGGGGTAGCGGGGACCCCTACAATGAGCAGTTCTTC
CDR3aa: CASSSGGSGDPYNEQFF

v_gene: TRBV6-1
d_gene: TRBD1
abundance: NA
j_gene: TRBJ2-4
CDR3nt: TGTGCCAGCAGTGATTCCCAGGGGGCTCAAGCCAAAAACATTCAGTACTTC
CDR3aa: CASSDSQGAQAKNIQYF

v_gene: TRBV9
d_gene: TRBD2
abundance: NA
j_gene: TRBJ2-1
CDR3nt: TGTGCCAGCAGCCAAAGGACTAGCTTGGGCAATGAGCAGTTCTTC
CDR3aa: CASSQRTSLGNEQFF